The clone carrying this T cell receptor beta chain has just a few counts. Its antigen is unidentified. The data originate from a study of CD8 T cells in ankylosing spondylitis. Study findings and constraints: Earlier work had already found some motif variants in reactive arthritis synovial fluid and blood. A motif of fewer than ten highly homologous TCR beta variants was seen as apparently characteristic of ankylosing spondylitis blood.

The authors made TCR beta libraries by quantitative 5'-RACE with molecular barcodes. TCRdb reprocessed the 5' RACE reads via MiXCR and lists one record per CDR3 protein. The repertoire consists of 300,000 to 350,000 distinct CDR3 sequences, with roughly 14% occurring once and the leading ten covering 1.1%. The source material was blood, either unsorted or a sorted T cell fraction (not recorded which). The source of this sequence is a male donor with ankylosing spondylitis or in good health (not recorded which).

CDR3 loop: CSARETRPGETQYF. The CDR3 DNA follows: TGCAGTGCTAGAGAGACTAGGCCAGGAGAGACCCAGTACTTC. The V call is TRBV20-1, the J call TRBJ2-5, with D possibly TRBD2 on 6 matching bases. CDR1 and CDR2 from the germline V gene are DFQATT and SNEGSKA (reference sequence). The V and J ends lost 0 bases and 4 bases respectively, with 12 bases between them. The CDR3 totals 14 residues.